The 26 T cell receptor beta chains below all came from one sample that was sequenced in a study of blood T cells in healthy people across ages. With a J-beta primer mix and a sample-barcoded 5' primer, a second PCR ran about 7 to 12 cycles. TCRdb passed the 5' RACE reads through MiXCR, listing each CDR3 protein once. Of 1,100,000 or so distinct CDR3 sequences detected, over 35% appear once; the ten largest clones hold about 20%. Sequencing was performed on blood. These receptors were collected from a woman aged 60-75 years in good health.

The J gene is TRBJ1-1, the V gene TRBV20-1; no clear D. V lost 3 bases to trimming and J lost 3 bases, with 5 bases between them. The CDR3 contains 11 residues. Germline V gene data show CDR1 as DFQATT and CDR2 as SNEGSKA (reference sequence). CDR3 DNA sequence: TGCAGTGCTAGTAAGGACACTGAAGCTTTCTTT. Translated, it gives CSASKDTEAFF.

This chain connects TRBV20-1 to TRBJ2-1, with 13 bases matching TRBD2. V shed 0 bases and J 9 bases; nucleotides not matched to a gene: 2. The germline gives CDR1 DFQATT, CDR2 SNEGSKA (reference sequence). The CDR3 extends over 14 amino acids. The CDR3 DNA reads as TGCAGTGCTAGAGAACTAGCGGGAGGGACTGAGCAGTTCTTC. Translation gives CSARELAGGTEQFF.

This clonotype was detected a few times. This chain connects TRBV29-1 to TRBJ2-1; 14 bases agree with TRBD2. The V and J ends lost 5 bases and 7 bases, in that order; junction bases with no gene match: 10. This CDR3 has 16 amino acids. CDR1 is SQVTM and CDR2 is ANQGSEA in the germline V gene. The CDR3 DNA sequence: TGCAGCGTTATACAGACTAGCGGGAGGGTTGCGAATGAGCAGTTCTTC. As protein: CSVIQTSGRVANEQFF.

This clonotype was counted only a few times. This chain links TRBV10-3 with TRBJ2-5, with D possibly being TRBD1 or TRBD2 (6 bases each). The CDR3 contains 14 residues. The V end was cut by 6 bases, the J end by 1 base, with 12 bases between. CDR1 is ENHRY and CDR2 is SYGVKD in the germline V gene. This CDR3 reads CAIRMGGSQETQYF. CDR3 coding DNA: TGTGCCATCAGGATGGGGGGCAGCCAAGAGACCCAGTACTTC.

The gene calls are TRBV7-3 and TRBJ2-1, with 11 positions matching TRBD2. V trimming: 3 bases; J trimming: 5 bases; junction bases outside the gene matches: 6. Germline assignment: CDR1 SGHTA and CDR2 FQGTGA. The CDR3 spans 16 residues. The CDR3 nucleotides read TGTGCCAGCAGCTTCCTCCCGGGACTAGCGGACAATGAGCAGTTCTTC. Protein sequence: CASSFLPGLADNEQFF. The full variable domain, rest sourced from reference TRBV7-3 and TRBJ2-1, is GAGVSQTPSNKVTEKGKYVELRCDPISGHTALYWYRQSLGQGPEFLIYFQGTGAADDSGLPNDRFFAVRPEGSVSTLKIQRTERGDSAVYLCASSFLPGLADNEQFFGPGTRLTVL.

A remark on this clonotype: A read error may be the cause here, since a much bigger clone is one base away. This chain links TRBV2 with TRBJ2-4, with unresolved D. Trimming took off 6 bases at V and 13 bases at J, with 16 bases between the two ends. The CDR3 is 12 amino acids. Germline V lookup: CDR1 SNHLY, CDR2 FYNNEI. The CDR3 nucleotides are TGTGCCAGCAGCCCGACGTCCCACGGGCAGTACTTC. It codes for CASSPTSHGQYF.

This clonotype turned up a few times. This chain joins TRBV4-2 and TRBJ2-3, with 13 bases fitting TRBD2. CDR3 length equals 20 residues. V lost 2 bases to trimming and J lost 0 bases; unmatched junction nucleotides: 11. From germline, CDR1 is LGHNA and CDR2 YNFKEQ. CDR3 loop: CASSQPRGLAGDGSTDTQYF. The CDR3 DNA reads TGTGCCAGCAGCCAACCCCGCGGACTAGCGGGAGACGGAAGCACAGATACGCAGTATTTT.

The rearrangement links TRBV6-2 or TRBV6-3 to TRBJ2-1; TRBD2 matches 9 bases. Trimming at V came to 0 bases and at J to 10 bases, leaving 7 bases not matched to a gene. The CDR3 extends over 15 amino acids. Germline V gene sequence: CDR1 MNHEY, CDR2 SVGEGT. Written as DNA, the CDR3 is TGTGCCAGCAGTTACTCCCCAGCGGGAGGCGTCGAGCAGTTCTTC. This encodes CASSYSPAGGVEQFF.

This clonotype was counted between two and nine times. The chain has TRBV7-2 and TRBJ2-1; D is ambiguous. Germline CDR1 SGHTA, CDR2 FQGNSA. Trimming took 2 bases from V and 7 from J, leaving 24 bases between them. The CDR3 spans 18 residues. CDR3 in amino acids: CASSLSDRLDYNRNEQFF. The CDR3 DNA reads as TGTGCCAGCAGCTTATCGGACCGGTTGGATTACAATAGGAATGAGCAGTTCTTC.

This clonotype was observed many times. The chain is built from TRBV27 and TRBJ1-5, with unresolved D. Germline CDR1 reads MNHEY; CDR2 reads SMNVEV (reference sequence). The CDR3 contains 14 residues. V lost 3 bases and J 3 bases, leaving 9 bases between the germline ends. The CDR3 protein is CASSFAGNNQPQHF. The CDR3 bases are TGTGCCAGCAGTTTCGCTGGGAACAATCAGCCCCAGCATTTT.

To note about this clonotype: The junction departs from the called germline gene at one end, perhaps through a read error. This chain links TRBV5-5 with TRBJ1-1; TRBD1 is a possible D gene (5 bases). This CDR3 contains 14 residues. Per germline, CDR1 SGHKS and CDR2 YYEKEE (reference sequence). The CDR3, as DNA: TGTGCCAGCAGCGGGGACGGAGGGAAATCTGAAGTTTTCTTT. Its translation is CASSGDGGKSEVFF.

This clonotype was recorded a few times. This chain joins TRBV12-3 or TRBV12-4 and TRBJ1-2; 7 bases are a match to TRBD1. The CDR3 consists of 14 residues. With 6 bases clipped from V and 8 bases from J, the junction kept 12 bases outside the gene matches. The CDR3: CASSYPGGTWGYTF. The CDR3 coding sequence is TGTGCCAGCAGCTACCCAGGGGGGACGTGGGGCTACACCTTC.

The chain recombines TRBV24-1 with TRBJ2-4; the match to TRBD1 covers 8 bases. The J call may be wrong; the DNA end is better matched by TRBJ2-5. The V gene's germline CDR1 is KGHDR and CDR2 SFDVKD. This CDR3 has 15 residues. Here the CDR3 DNA reads TGTGCCACCAGTAATTCAGACAGGGGTCGAGAGACCCAGTACTTC. Protein sequence: CATSNSDRGRETQYF.

V and J are TRBV6-4 and TRBJ2-1; D tentatively fits TRBD1 or TRBD2 (6 bases each). V was shortened by 7 bases and J by 4 bases, with 11 bases between the two germline ends. The CDR3 is 13 residues long. The germline gives CDR1 MRHNA, CDR2 SNTAGT. CDR3 loop: CASKGGRYNEQFF. The CDR3 bases are TGTGCCAGCAAGGGGGGCAGGTACAATGAGCAGTTCTTC.

This rearrangement joins TRBV5-6 to TRBJ2-1, with D perhaps TRBD1 (8 bases). CDR1 is SGHDT and CDR2 is YYEEEE in the germline V gene. V was pared by 4 bases and J by 8 bases, with 16 bases between. The CDR3 is made up of 14 amino acids. In DNA, the CDR3 is TGTGCCAGCAGCGTGACAGGGGCGGGGGATGAGCAGTTCTTC. It is translated as CASSVTGAGDEQFF.

This chain links TRBV5-1 with TRBJ1-2; the D gene is possibly TRBD1 (5 bases). CDR3 length: 17 amino acids. CDR1 and CDR2 (germline): SGHRS, YFSETQ. Trimming cost V 3 bases and J 4 bases, with 22 bases left between them. For the CDR3, the DNA is TGCGCCAGCAGCTGGGAGGGTCTAGGGGCGAACCCCTATGGCTACACCTTC. Encoded protein: CASSWEGLGANPYGYTF.

This clonotype appeared a few times. The V gene is TRBV11-2, the J gene TRBJ2-7, with D unclear. The CDR3 is 13 residues long. Trimming shortened V by 6 bases and J by 5 bases, and 14 bases separated the two germline ends. CDR1 and CDR2 (germline): SGHAT, FQNNGV. In nucleotides, the CDR3 is TGTGCCAGCAGTCCTCAGAGATTCGACGAGCAGTACTTC. Translated: CASSPQRFDEQYF.

This clonotype was detected many times. The junction shows a germline mismatch at one end, possibly a read error. The J gene is TRBJ1-1, the V gene TRBV12-3 or TRBV12-4; D may be TRBD1 (5 bases). The CDR3 runs 13 residues. The CDR3 here is CASSLGVNTEAFF. The CDR3 nucleotides read TGTGCCAGCAGCTTAGGGGTGAACACTGAAGCTTTCTTT.

This rearrangement joins TRBV6-1 to TRBJ2-1; a weak D match, TRBD2 (8 bases). Germline V lookup: CDR1 MNHNS, CDR2 SASEGT. The V and J ends lost 1 base and 15 bases respectively, with 16 bases between them. This CDR3 has 13 residues. The CDR3: CASSEGQGLGPFF. Here the CDR3 DNA reads TGTGCCAGCAGTGAAGGACAGGGACTAGGGCCGTTCTTC.

The chain employs TRBV12-3 or TRBV12-4 and TRBJ1-1; the D is unclear. The CDR3 extends over 13 amino acids. Trimming shortened V by 3 bases and J by 5 bases, and 10 bases separated the two germline ends. CDR3 in amino acids: CASSFSRGTEAFF. The CDR3, as DNA: TGTGCCAGCAGTTTTTCTCGGGGTACTGAAGCTTTCTTT.

Remarks on this clonotype: A read error may produce the germline difference seen at one junction end. The CDR3 sequence is CASSSTGISYNEQFF. CDR3 sequence (DNA): TGTGCCAGCAGCTCAACAGGGATCTCCTACAACGAGCAGTTCTTC. V gene TRBV5-4 combines with J gene TRBJ2-1, with D tentatively TRBD1 (6 bases). The CDR3 has 15 amino acids. Germline V lookup: CDR1 SGHNT, CDR2 YYREEE (reference sequence).

The genes are TRBV10-3 and TRBJ2-7; unclear D gene. The CDR3 has 14 residues. With 0 bases removed from V and 4 bases from J, the gap between germline ends came to 10 bases. Germline V CDR1 and CDR2: ENHRY, SYGVKD. This CDR3 is CAISESSSDYEQYF. The CDR3 DNA is TGTGCCATCAGTGAGTCCTCCTCAGATTACGAGCAGTACTTC.

This clonotype showed up just a few times. This chain uses TRBV7-9 with TRBJ2-7; either TRBD1 or TRBD2 may supply D (5 bases each). CDR3 length: 13 amino acids. Germline values: CDR1 SEHNR, CDR2 FQNEAQ (reference sequence). Trimming left V 4 bases short and J 9 bases short, with 16 bases between. The CDR3 spells CASSSPPRERQYF. In nucleotides, the CDR3 is TGTGCCAGCAGCTCCCCTCCCAGGGAGAGGCAGTACTTC.

This clonotype has only a few counts. The chain is built from TRBV7-2 and TRBJ2-1; D is unclear. Germline V gene data show CDR1 as SGHTA and CDR2 as FQGNSA. The CDR3 consists of 13 residues. The V and J ends lost 3 bases and 10 bases respectively, with 13 bases between them. CDR3 region: CASSFSYSAEQFF. The CDR3 DNA reads TGTGCCAGCAGCTTTAGTTACAGCGCGGAGCAGTTCTTC.

The chain combines TRBV27 with TRBJ2-5; the match to TRBD2 covers 7 bases. The J call may be faulty, since TRBJ2-1 better matches the DNA end. Germline CDR1 is MNHEY and CDR2 is SMNVEV (reference sequence). The CDR3 has 15 residues. The CDR3 spells CASSLYSREQETQFF. The CDR3 DNA is TGTGCCAGCAGTTTATATTCGCGGGAGCAAGAGACCCAGTTCTTC.

The V gene is TRBV5-1, the J gene TRBJ2-3; D may be TRBD2 (5 bases). The CDR3 has 13 amino acids. In germline, CDR1 is SGHRS, CDR2 YFSETQ. Trimming left V 5 bases short and J 3 bases short, with 10 bases between. The CDR3 reads CASSAGGTDTQYF. In DNA form, the CDR3 reads TGCGCCAGCAGTGCAGGCGGGACAGATACGCAGTATTTT.